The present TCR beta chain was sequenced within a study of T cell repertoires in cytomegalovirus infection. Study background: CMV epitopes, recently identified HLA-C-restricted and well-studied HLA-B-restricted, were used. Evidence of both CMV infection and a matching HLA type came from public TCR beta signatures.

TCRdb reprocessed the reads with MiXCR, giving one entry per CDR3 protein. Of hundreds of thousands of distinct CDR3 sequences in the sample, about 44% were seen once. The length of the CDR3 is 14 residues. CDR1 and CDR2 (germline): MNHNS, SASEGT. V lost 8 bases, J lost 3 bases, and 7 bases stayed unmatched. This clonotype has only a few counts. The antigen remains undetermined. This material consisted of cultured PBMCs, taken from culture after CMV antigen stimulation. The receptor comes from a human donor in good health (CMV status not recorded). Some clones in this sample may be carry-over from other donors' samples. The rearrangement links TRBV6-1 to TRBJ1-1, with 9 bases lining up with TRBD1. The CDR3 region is CASFRDRVYTEAFF. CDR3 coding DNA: TGTGCCAGCTTCCGGGACAGGGTTTACACTGAAGCTTTCTTT.